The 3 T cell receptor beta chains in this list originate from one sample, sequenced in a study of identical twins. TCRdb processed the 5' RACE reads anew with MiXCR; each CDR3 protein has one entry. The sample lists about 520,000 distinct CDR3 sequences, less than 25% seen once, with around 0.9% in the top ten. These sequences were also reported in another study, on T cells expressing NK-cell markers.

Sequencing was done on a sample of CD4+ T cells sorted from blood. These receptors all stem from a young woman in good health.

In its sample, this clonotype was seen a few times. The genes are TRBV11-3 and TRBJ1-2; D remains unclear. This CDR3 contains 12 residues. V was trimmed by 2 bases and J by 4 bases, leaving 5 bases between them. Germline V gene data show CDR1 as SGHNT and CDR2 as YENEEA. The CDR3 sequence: CASSLWTYGYTF. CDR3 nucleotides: TGTGCCAGCAGCTTATGGACCTATGGCTACACCTTC.

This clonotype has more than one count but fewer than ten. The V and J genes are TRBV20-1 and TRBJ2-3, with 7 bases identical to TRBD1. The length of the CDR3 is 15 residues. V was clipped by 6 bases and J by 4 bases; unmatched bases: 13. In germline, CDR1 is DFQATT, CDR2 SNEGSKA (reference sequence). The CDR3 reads CSAPDRVAAADTQYF. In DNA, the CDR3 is TGCAGTGCCCCCGACAGGGTAGCAGCGGCAGATACGCAGTATTTT.

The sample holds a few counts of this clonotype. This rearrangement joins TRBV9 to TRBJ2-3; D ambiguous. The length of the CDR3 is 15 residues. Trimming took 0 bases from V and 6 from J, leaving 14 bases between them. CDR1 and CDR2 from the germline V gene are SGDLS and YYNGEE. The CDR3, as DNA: TGTGCCAGCAGCGTAGCCATGATGGGTGGGGATACGCAGTATTTT. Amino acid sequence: CASSVAMMGGDTQYF.